Each of the 2 T cell receptor beta chains below was sequenced from the same sample in a study of metastatic and nonmetastatic thyroid tumors. With MiXCR, TCRdb called clones anew from the PCR reads. Of roughly 3,900 clones detected, less than 40% appear once; the ten largest clones hold 48%. No patient had received any treatment before thyroid surgery. The sequenced sample consisted of tumor tissue. These receptors were taken from a female donor with papillary thyroid cancer or a benign thyroid nodule (not recorded which). Some clones in this sample may be carry-over from other donors' samples.

The chain employs TRBV27 and TRBJ2-1; D gene ambiguous. The CDR3 sequence is 14 residues long. The germline CDR1 and CDR2 sequences are MNHEY and SMNVEV (reference sequence). V lost 10 bases and J 6 bases, leaving 19 bases between the germline ends. The CDR3 region is CATRPLMVLNEQFF. The CDR3 nucleotides read TGTGCCACTAGACCCCTGATGGTACTCAATGAGCAGTTCTTC.

The chain links TRBV11-2 to TRBJ2-5, with D perhaps matching TRBD1 (5 bases). The V gene's germline CDR1 is SGHAT and CDR2 FQNNGV. V was trimmed by 2 bases and J by 5 bases, leaving 15 bases between them. This CDR3 is 15 amino acids long. The CDR3 here is CASSLRQGDGETQYF. Written as DNA, the CDR3 is TGTGCCAGCAGCTTAAGGCAGGGCGACGGGGAGACCCAGTACTTC.